This TCR beta chain was identified during a study of blood T cell repertoires in COVID-19. Assay used: immunoSEQ multiplex PCR; TCRdb lists only in-frame clones, some missing. There are about 70,000 clones in the sample; approximately 80% occur only once, and about 0.83% lies in the top ten. Germline V lookup: CDR1 MDHEN, CDR2 SYDVKM. The CDR3 length is 15 residues. V lost 2 bases to trimming and J lost 2 bases, with 10 bases between them. This clone was picked up a small number of times. The sample consisted of peripheral blood. The chain combines TRBV28 with TRBJ1-5; D is possibly TRBD1 (5 bases). The sequence was collected from a woman in her seventies with acute or convalescent COVID-19. The CDR3 nucleotides are TGTGCCAGCAGTTTAGGGGCAGCTCGCAATCAGCCCCAGCATTTT. This encodes CASSLGAARNQPQHF.